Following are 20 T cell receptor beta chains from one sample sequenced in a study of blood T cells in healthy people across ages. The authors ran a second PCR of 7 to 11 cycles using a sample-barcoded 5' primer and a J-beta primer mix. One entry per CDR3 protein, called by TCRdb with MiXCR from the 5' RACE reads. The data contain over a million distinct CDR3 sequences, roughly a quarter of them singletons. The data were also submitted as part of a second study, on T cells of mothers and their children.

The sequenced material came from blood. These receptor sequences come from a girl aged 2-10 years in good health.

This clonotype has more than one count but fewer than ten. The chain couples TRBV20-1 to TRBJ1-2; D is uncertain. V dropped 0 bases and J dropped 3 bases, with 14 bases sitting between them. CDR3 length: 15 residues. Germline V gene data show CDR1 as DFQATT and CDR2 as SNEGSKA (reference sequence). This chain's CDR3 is CSARDADLDDYGYTF. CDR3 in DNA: TGCAGTGCTAGAGATGCGGACTTGGATGACTATGGCTACACCTTC.

CDR3 DNA: TGCAGCGTTGTTGACGCAGGGAGGCAGTTCTTC. As protein: CSVVDAGRQFF. This chain links TRBV29-1 with TRBJ2-5; the D call may be TRBD1 or TRBD2 (5 bases each). Near its end, the DNA agrees better with TRBJ2-1, so the J call may be wrong. CDR1 SQVTM and CDR2 ANQGSEA come from the germline V gene. The CDR3 runs to 11 residues.

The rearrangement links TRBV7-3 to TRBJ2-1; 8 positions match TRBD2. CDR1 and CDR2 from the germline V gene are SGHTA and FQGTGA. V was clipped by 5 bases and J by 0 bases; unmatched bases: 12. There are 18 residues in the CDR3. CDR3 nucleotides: TGTGCCAGCAGCCCAATGGGACTAGATTCAAGCTCCTACAATGAGCAGTTCTTC. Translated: CASSPMGLDSSSYNEQFF.

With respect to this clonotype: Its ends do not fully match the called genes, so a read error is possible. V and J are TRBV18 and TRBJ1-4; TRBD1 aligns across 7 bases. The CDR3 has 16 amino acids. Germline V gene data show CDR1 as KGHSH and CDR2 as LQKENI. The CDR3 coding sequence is TGCGCCAGCTCTGAGACCAGGGGGGCGAGAGAGGAAAAACTGTTTTTT. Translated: CASSETRGAREEKLFF.

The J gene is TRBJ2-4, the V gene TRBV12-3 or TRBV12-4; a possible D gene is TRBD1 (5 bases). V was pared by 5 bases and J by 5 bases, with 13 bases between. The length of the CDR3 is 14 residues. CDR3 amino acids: CASSPFFRENIQYF. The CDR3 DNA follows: TGTGCCAGCAGTCCCTTCTTCAGGGAAAACATTCAGTACTTC.

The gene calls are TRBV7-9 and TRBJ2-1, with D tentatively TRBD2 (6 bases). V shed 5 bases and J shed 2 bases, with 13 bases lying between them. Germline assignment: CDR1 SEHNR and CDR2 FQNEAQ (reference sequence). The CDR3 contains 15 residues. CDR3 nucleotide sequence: TGTGCCAGCAGCCGCGGGAACTTGCCCTACAATGAGCAGTTCTTC. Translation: CASSRGNLPYNEQFF.

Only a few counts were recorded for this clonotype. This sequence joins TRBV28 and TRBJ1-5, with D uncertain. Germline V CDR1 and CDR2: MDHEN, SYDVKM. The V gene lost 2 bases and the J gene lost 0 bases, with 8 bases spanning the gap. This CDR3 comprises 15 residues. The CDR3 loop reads CASSLIVASNQPQHF. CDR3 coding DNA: TGTGCCAGCAGTTTAATTGTTGCTAGCAATCAGCCCCAGCATTTT.

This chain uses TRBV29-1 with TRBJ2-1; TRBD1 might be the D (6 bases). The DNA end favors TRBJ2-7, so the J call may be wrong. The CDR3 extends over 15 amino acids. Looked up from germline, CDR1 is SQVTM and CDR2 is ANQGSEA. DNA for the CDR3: TGCAGCGTTGAAGCTACCGGGACATCCTCCTACGAGCAGTACTTC. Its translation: CSVEATGTSSYEQYF.

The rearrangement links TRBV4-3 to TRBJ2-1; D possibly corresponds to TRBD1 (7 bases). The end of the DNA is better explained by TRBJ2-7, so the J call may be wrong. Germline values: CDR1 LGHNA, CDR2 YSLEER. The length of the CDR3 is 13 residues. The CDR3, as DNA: TGCGCCAGCAGCTTCAGGGGGGTAGACGAGCAGTACTTC. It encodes CASSFRGVDEQYF.

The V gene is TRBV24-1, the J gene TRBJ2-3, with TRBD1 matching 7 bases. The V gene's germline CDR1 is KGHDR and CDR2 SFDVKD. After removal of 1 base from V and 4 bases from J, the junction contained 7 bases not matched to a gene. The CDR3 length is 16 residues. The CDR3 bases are TGTGCCACCAGTGATTTCAGGGGGAAGGCCCCAGATACGCAGTATTTT. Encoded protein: CATSDFRGKAPDTQYF.

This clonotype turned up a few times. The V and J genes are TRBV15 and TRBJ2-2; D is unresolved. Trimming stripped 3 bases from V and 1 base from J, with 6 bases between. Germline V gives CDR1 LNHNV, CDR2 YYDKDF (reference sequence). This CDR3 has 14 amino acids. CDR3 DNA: TGTGCCACCAGCAGGGACCAGAACACCGGGGAGCTGTTTTTT. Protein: CATSRDQNTGELFF.

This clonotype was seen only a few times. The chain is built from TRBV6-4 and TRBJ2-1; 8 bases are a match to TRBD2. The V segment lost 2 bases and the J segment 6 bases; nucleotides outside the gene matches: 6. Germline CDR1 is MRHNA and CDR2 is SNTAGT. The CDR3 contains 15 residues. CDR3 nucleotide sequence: TGTGCCAGCAGTGACCTGCGGGAGGCCTTCAATGAGCAGTTCTTC. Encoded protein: CASSDLREAFNEQFF.

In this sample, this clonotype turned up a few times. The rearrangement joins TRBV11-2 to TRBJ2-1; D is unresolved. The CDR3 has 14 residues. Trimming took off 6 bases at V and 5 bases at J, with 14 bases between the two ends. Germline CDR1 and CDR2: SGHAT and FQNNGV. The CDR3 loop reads CASSFRTADNEQFF. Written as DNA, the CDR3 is TGTGCCAGCAGTTTTCGGACGGCCGACAATGAGCAGTTCTTC.

This CDR3 reads CASSPTSSGLTGELFF. Here the CDR3 DNA reads TGTGCCAGCAGCCCGACTAGCTCAGGTCTAACCGGGGAGCTGTTTTTT. This sequence joins TRBV3-1 and TRBJ2-2; 7 nucleotides line up with TRBD2. The CDR3 is 16 amino acids. J was trimmed by 5 bases and V by 4 bases; bases with no gene match: 10. In germline, CDR1 is LGHDT, CDR2 YNNKEL (reference sequence).

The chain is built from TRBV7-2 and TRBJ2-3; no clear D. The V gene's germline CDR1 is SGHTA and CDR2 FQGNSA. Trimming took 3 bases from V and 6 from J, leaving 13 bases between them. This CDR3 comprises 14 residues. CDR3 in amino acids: CASSLARRLDTQYF. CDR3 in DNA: TGTGCCAGCAGCTTGGCTCGACGGTTGGATACGCAGTATTTT. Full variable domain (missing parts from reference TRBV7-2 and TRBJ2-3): GAGVSQSPSNKVTEKGKDVELRCDPISGHTALYWYRQSLGQGLEFLIYFQGNSAPDKSGLPSDRFSAERTGGSVSTLTIQRTQQEDSAVYLCASSLARRLDTQYFGPGTRLTVL.

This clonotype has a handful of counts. The CDR3: CASSNPEGGATGYTF. Here the CDR3 DNA reads TGTGCCAGCAGCAATCCCGAGGGGGGCGCCACGGGGTACACCTTC. V is TRBV5-4 and J is TRBJ1-2; maybe TRBD1 (6 bases). The ends were cut back, 4 bases at V and 11 bases at J, with 24 bases in the middle. The length of the CDR3 is 15 residues. The germline V gene encodes CDR1 SGHNT and CDR2 YYREEE (reference sequence).

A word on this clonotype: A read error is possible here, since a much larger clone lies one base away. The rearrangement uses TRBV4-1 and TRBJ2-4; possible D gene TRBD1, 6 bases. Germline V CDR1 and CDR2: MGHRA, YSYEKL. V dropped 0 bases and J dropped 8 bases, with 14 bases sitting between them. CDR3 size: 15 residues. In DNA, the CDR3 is TGCGCCAGCAGCCAAGACGGTAGGGACACGGACATTCAGTACTTC. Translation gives CASSQDGRDTDIQYF.

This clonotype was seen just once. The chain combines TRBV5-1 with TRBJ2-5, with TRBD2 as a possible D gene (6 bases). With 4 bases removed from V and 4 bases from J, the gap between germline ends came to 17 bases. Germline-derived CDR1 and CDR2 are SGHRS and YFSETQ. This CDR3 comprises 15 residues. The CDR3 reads CASSGGSSIRETQYF. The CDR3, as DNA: TGCGCCAGCAGCGGAGGGTCGTCGATAAGAGAGACCCAGTACTTC.

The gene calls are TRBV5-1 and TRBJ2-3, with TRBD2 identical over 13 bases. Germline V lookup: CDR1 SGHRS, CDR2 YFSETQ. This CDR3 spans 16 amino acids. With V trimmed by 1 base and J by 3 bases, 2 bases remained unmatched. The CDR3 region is CASSLTSGGVTDTQYF. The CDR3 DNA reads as TGCGCCAGCAGCTTGACTAGCGGGGGGGTAACAGATACGCAGTATTTT. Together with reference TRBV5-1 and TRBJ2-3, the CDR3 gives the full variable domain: KAGVTQTPRYLIKTRGQQVTLSCSPISGHRSVSWYQQTPGQGLQFLFEYFSETQRNKGNFPGRFSGRQFSNSRSEMNVSTLELGDSALYLCASSLTSGGVTDTQYFGPGTRLTVL.

The CDR3 bases are TGTGCCAGCAGCAGGGGGGGCCAGTCCTACGAGCAGTACTTC. It specifies CASSRGGQSYEQYF. This chain joins TRBV7-3 and TRBJ2-5, with D perhaps matching TRBD2 (7 bases). The tail of the sequence fits TRBJ2-7 better, so the J call may be wrong. Germline assignment: CDR1 SGHTA and CDR2 FQGTGA. CDR3 size: 14 residues.